The entry below gives a single TCR beta chain sequence along with its context. At least ten counts were recorded for this clonotype. Its antigen specificity is not known. Per-base qualities were not stored, and no clone one base away is much larger. This record comes from a study of CD8 T cells in ankylosing spondylitis (dated by TCRdb to the late 2010s). Notes on the research overall: To find TCR variants linked to disease, the study profiled T cell receptor beta repertoires in ankylosing spondylitis patients and healthy donors. In total, the full study cohort was made up of nearly 110 healthy donors and approximately 24 ankylosing spondylitis patients. Samples of peripheral blood were taken, and for ankylosing spondylitis patients, synovial fluid was collected as well. Study-wide findings and limitations: A CD8+ phenotype was shown by the disease-linked clones, which were found at relatively low frequencies in peripheral blood. Some motif variants were previously reported in synovial fluid and blood of reactive arthritis patients, suggesting common disease-initiation mechanisms. The disease-linked clones were reported to be significantly enriched in matched synovial fluid samples from ankylosing spondylitis patients. Blood from ankylosing spondylitis patients appeared to be characterized by a TCR beta motif composed of roughly 8 highly homologous amino acid variants.

The CDR3 measures 13 amino acids from cysteine to phenylalanine. Solely the CDR3 DNA is kept, with 39 bases framed from the first base. In the germline V gene, CDR1 corresponds to SGHRS and CDR2 to YFSETQ. The junction carries 9 bases between V and J, which are trimmed by 3 bases and 3 bases respectively. The sequencing machine was an Illumina HiSeq 2500. TCR beta libraries were prepared by quantitative 5'-RACE with molecular barcodes. From the authors' description of their analysis: Disease-linked TCR variants were identified with a new computational method built on a probabilistic model of VDJ rearrangement. The public reads were run again by TCRdb, first through fastp at Q25 and then through MiXCR, and only productive beta chains were kept. Each record represents a unique CDR3 protein, reported with the most common genes and DNA among its rows. TCRdb, rather than the study authors, made the V and J calls. Here the sample has fewer than 550,000 distinct CDR3 sequences; under 5.5% occur a single time. The ten top clones hold under 4.5% of the sample.

Sequences were obtained from blood, either unsorted or a sorted T cell fraction (not recorded which). The receptor was isolated from a male donor with ankylosing spondylitis. The chain is encoded by TRBV5-1 joined to TRBJ1-1, with the identity of the D gene unclear. This receptor has the CDR3 CASSSSGDTEAFF. The bases are TGCGCCAGCAGCTCCAGCGGGGACACTGAAGCTTTCTTT.